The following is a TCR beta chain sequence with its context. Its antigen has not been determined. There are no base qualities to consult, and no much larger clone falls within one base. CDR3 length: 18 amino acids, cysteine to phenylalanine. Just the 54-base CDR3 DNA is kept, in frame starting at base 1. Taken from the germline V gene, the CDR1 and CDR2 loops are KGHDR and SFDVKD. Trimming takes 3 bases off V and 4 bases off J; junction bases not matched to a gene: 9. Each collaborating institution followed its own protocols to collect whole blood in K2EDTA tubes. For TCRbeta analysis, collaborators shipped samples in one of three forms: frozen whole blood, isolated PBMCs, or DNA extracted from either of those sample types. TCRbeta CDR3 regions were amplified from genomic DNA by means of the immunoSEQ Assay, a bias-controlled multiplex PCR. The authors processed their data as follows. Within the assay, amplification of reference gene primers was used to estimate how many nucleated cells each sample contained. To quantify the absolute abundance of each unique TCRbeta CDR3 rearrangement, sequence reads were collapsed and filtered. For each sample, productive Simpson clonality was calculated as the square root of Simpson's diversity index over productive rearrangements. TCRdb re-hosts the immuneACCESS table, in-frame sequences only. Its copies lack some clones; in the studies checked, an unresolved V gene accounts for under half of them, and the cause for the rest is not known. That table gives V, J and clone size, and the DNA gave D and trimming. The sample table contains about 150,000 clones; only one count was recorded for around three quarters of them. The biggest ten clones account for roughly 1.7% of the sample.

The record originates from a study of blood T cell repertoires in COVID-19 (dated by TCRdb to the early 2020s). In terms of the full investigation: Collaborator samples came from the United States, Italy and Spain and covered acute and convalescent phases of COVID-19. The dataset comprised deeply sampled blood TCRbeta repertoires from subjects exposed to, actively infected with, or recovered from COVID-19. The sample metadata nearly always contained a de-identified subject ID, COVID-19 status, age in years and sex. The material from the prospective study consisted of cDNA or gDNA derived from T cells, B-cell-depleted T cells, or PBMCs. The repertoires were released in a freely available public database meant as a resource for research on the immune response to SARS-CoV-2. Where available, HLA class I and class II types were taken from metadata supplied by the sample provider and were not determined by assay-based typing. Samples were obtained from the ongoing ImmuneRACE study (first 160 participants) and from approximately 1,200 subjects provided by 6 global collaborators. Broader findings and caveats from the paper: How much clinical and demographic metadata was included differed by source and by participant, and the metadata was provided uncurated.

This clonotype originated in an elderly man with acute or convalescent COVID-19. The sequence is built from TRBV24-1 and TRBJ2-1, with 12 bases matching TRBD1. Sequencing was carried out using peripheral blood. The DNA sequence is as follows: TGTGCCACCAGTGATACGAACCCGGGACAGGGGGCTTACAATGAGCAGTTCTTC. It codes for CATSDTNPGQGAYNEQFF.